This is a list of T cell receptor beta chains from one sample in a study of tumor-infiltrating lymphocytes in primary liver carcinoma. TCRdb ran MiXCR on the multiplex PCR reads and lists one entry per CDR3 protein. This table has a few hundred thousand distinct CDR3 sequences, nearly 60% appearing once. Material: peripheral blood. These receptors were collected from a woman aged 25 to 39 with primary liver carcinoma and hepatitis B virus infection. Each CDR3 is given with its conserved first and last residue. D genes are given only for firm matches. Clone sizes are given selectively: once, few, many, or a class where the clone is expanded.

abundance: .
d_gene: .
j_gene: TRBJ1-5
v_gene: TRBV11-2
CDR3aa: CVSSLGLGSGHNQPQHF
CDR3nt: TGTGTCAGCAGCTTAGGACTTGGCAGTGGGCACAATCAGCCCCAGCATTTT

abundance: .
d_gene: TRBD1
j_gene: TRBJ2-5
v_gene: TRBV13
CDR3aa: CASSSQQGGTQYF
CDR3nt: TGTGCCAGCAGCTCGCAACAGGGGGGGACCCAGTACTTC

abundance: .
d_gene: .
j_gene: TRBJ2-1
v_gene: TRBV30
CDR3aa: CAWKWSGLSYNEQFF
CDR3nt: TGTGCCTGGAAATGGAGCGGACTCTCCTACAATGAGCAGTTCTTC

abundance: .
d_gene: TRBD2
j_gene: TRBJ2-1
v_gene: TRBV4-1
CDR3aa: CASSPHGRAGAYNEQFF
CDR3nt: TGCGCCAGCAGCCCACATGGCCGAGCGGGAGCCTACAATGAGCAGTTCTTC

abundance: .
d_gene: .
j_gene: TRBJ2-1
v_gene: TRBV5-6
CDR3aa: CAGSGGAFSYNEQLF
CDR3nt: TGTGCCGGTTCTGGAGGGGCATTCTCCTACAATGAGCAGCTCTTC

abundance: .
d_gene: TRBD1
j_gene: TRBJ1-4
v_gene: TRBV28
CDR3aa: CTGSPWTGNEKLFF
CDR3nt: TGTACCGGCAGTCCCTGGACAGGGAATGAAAAACTGTTTTTT

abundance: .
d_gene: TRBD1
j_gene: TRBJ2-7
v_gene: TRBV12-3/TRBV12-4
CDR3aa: CASSWGQGATYEQYF
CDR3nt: TGTGCTAGCAGCTGGGGACAGGGGGCGACCTACGAGCAGTACTTC

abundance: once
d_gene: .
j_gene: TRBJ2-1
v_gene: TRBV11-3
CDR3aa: CTSSLDPTRNGQFF
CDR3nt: TGTACCAGCAGCTTAGACCCCACTAGAAATGGGCAGTTCTTC

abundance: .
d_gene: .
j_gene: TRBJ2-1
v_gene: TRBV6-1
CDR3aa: CASSCERAGGEQFF
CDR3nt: TGTGCCAGCAGTTGCGAGAGAGCAGGCGGTGAGCAGTTCTTC

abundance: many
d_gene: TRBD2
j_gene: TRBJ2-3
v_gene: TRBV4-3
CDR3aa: CASSQDPPRTSGNTDTQYF
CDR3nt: TGCGCCAGCAGCCAAGATCCGCCTCGGACTAGCGGGAACACAGATACGCAGTATTTT

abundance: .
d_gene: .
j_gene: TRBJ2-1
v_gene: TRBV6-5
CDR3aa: CASNLGAMGGSYNGQFF
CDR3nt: TGTGCCAGCAATCTGGGAGCAATGGGTGGGTCCTACAATGGGCAGTTCTTC

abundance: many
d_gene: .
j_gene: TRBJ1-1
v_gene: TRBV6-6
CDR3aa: CASSYVRVEAFF
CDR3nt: TGTGCCAGCAGTTACGTTCGGGTGGAAGCTTTCTTT

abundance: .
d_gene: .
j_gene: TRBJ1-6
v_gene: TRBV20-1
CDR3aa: CSATRGHSPLHF
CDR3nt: TGCAGTGCGACAAGAGGTCATTCACCCCTCCACTTT

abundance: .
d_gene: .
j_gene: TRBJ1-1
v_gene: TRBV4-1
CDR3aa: CASSQDALMKTEAFF
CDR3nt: TGCGCCAGCAGCCAAGATGCACTTATGAAGACTGAAGCTTTCTTT

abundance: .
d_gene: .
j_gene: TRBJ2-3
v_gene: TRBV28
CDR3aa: CVSSLGETDTQYF
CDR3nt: TGTGTCAGCAGTTTGGGGGAGACAGATACGCAGTATTTT

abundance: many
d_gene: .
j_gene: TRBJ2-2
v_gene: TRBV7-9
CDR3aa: CASSWTGELFF
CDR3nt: TGTGCCAGCAGTTGGACCGGGGAGCTGTTTTTT

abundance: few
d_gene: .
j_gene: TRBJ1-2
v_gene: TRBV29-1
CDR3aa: CSVEYDPANYGYTF
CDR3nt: TGTAGCGTTGAGTACGACCCTGCTAACTATGGCTACACCTTC

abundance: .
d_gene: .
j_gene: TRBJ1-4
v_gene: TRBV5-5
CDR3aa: CASSSGGNEKLFF
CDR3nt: TGTGCCAGCAGCTCGGGGGGAAATGAAAAACTGTTTTTT

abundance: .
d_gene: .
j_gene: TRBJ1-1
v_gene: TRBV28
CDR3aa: CASSYIRTTEAFF
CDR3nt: TGTGCCAGCAGTTACATAAGGACCACTGAAGCTTTCTTT

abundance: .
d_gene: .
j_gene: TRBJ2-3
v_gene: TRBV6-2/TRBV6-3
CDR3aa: CASRTPISDTQYF
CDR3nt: TGTGCCAGCAGGACCCCTATTTCAGATACGCAGTATTTT

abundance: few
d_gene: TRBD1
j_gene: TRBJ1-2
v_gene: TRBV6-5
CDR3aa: CASSYSGTGNGYTF
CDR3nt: TGTGCCAGCAGTTACTCAGGGACAGGGAATGGCTACACCTTC

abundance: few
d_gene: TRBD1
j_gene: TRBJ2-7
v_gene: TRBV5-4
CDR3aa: CASSSMGQGIREQYF
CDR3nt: TGTGCCAGCAGCTCAATGGGACAGGGAATCCGCGAGCAGTACTTC

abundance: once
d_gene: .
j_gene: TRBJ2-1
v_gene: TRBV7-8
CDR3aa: CASSPLRGPNEQFF
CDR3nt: TGTGCCAGCAGCCCGCTCCGGGGGCCCAATGAGCAGTTCTTC

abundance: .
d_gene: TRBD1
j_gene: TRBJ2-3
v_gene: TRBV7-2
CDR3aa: CASSSRQGAIPFTDTQYF
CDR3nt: TGTGCCAGCAGCTCCCGACAGGGAGCCATCCCATTCACGGATACGCAGTATTTT

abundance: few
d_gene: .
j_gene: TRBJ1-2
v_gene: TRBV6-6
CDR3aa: CASSPDPAASYGYTF
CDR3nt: TGTGCCAGCAGCCCGGACCCCGCTGCCAGCTATGGCTACACCTTC

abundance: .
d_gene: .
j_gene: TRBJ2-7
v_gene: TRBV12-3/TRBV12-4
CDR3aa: CASSLVEVSEQYF
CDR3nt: TGTGCCAGCAGTTTAGTTGAGGTTAGCGAGCAGTACTTC

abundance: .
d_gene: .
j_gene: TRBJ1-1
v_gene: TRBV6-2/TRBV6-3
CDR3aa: CANPGGGVSRTEAFF
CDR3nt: TGTGCCAACCCCGGGGGTGGGGTAAGTAGGACTGAAGCTTTCTTT

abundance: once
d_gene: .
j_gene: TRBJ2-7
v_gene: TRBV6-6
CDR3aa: CASSYSCNPGRDEQYF
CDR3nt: TGTGCCAGCAGTTACTCGTGTAACCCAGGGAGAGACGAGCAGTACTTC

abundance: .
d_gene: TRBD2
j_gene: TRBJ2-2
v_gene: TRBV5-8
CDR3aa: CASSSGLDLTGELFF
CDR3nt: TGTGCCAGCAGCTCCGGACTAGATCTTACCGGGGAGCTGTTTTTT

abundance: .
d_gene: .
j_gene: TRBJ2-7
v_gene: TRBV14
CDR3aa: CASSQDPDYEQYF
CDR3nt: TGTGCCAGCAGCCAAGATCCAGATTACGAGCAGTACTTC

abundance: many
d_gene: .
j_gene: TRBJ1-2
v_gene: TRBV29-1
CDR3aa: CSVEDSTGNYGYTF
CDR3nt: TGCAGCGTTGAAGACTCGACAGGAAACTATGGCTACACCTTC

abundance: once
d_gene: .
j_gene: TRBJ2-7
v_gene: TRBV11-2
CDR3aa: CVSSAQGYEQYF
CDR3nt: TGTGTCAGCAGCGCTCAGGGTTACGAGCAGTACTTC

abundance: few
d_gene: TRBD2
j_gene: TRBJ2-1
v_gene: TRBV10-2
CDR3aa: CASTTRDYRYNEQFF
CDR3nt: TGCGCCAGTACTACCCGGGACTACCGCTACAATGAGCAGTTCTTC

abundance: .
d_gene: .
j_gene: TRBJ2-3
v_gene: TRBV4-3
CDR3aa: CASSQEVFRLTSTDTQYF
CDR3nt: TGCGCCAGCAGCCAAGAGGTCTTCAGGTTGACTAGCACAGATACGCAGTATTTT

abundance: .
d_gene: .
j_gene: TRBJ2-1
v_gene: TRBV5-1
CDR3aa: CASSLGRGIRDEQFF
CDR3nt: TGCGCCAGCAGCTTGGGACGGGGAATTAGGGATGAGCAGTTCTTC

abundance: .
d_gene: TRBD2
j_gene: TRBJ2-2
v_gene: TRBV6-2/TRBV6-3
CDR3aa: CASSFTSGRYYGTVELFF
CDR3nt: TGTGCCAGCAGTTTCACTAGCGGGAGATACTACGGCACCGTGGAACTGTTTTTT

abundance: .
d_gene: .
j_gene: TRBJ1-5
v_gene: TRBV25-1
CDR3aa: CASRARGGSNQPQHF
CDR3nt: TGTGCCAGCAGGGCCAGGGGCGGGAGCAATCAGCCCCAGCATTTT

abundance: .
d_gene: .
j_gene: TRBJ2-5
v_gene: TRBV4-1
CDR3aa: CASSQAPGRGETQYF
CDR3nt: TGCGCCAGCAGTCAGGCGCCCGGACGGGGAGAGACCCAGTACTTC

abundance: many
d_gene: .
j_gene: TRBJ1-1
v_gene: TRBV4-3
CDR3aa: CASSRALVNTEAFF
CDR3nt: TGCGCCAGCAGCCGCGCCCTTGTGAACACTGAAGCTTTCTTT

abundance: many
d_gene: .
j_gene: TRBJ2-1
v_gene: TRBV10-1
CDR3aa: CAQHSSYNEQFF
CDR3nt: TGCGCGCAGCACTCCTCCTACAATGAGCAGTTCTTC

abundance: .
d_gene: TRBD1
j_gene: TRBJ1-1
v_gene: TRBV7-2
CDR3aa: CASSRTGTGGTEAFF
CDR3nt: TGTGCCAGCAGCCGGACCGGGACAGGGGGGACTGAAGCTTTCTTT

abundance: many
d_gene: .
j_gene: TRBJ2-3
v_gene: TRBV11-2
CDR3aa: CASSLVGSWGSDSTDTQYF
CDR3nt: TGTGCCAGCAGCCTAGTAGGGTCCTGGGGGAGCGACAGCACAGATACGCAGTATTTT

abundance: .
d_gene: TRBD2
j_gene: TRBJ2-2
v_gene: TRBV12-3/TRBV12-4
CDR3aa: CASSRLAGTGELFF
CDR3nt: TGTGCCAGCAGTCGACTAGCGGGGACCGGGGAGCTGTTTTTT

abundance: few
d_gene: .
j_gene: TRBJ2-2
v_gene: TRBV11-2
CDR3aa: CASSSGRGTGELFF
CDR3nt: TGTGCCAGCAGTTCCGGCAGGGGTACTGGGGAGCTGTTTTTT